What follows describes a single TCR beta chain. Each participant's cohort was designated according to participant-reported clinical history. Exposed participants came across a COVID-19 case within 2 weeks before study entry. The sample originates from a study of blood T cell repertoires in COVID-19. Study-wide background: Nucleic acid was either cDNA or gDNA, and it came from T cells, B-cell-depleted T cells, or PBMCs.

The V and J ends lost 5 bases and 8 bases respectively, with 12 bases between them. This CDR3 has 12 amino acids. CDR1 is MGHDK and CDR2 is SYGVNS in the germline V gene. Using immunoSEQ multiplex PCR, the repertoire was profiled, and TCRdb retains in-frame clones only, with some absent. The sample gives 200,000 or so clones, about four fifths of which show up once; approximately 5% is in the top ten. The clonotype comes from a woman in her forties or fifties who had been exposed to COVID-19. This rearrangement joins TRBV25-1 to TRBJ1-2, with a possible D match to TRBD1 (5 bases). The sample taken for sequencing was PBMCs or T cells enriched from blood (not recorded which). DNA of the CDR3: TGTGCCAGCAGTATGGGGGGGAACGGCTACACCTTC. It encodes CASSMGGNGYTF.